This T cell receptor beta chain was sequenced for a study of cytomegalovirus exposure and HLA in healthy donors. The overall study: Most genotyped donors, about 81% of 398, had Caucasian-associated genetic ancestry. Findings and limits, study-wide: CMV serostatus alone was available as immune exposure information. Reportedly, HLA-A and HLA-B alleles of most subjects were accurately predicted from TCR beta. It was taken for granted in presence/absence analyses that sequencing depth across donors was roughly uniform.

Amplification used 60 Vbeta primers and 13 Jbeta primers. Here immunoSEQ multiplex PCR was the method, and the copy in TCRdb shows in-frame clones only, minus some. The repertoire holds 200,000 to 250,000 clones, 60% to 85% seen once, with about 14% in the top ten. Points on this clone: The antigen is undetermined.

CDR1 is SGHAT, CDR2 FQNNGV, per germline. The CDR3 loop spans 17 amino acids. With 5 bases clipped from V and 6 bases from J, the junction kept 13 bases outside the gene matches. This sequence was found in a man aged 35 to 55 in good health and CMV-seronegative. This sequence joins TRBV11-2 and TRBJ2-2; 9 bases fit TRBD1. Sequences were obtained from PBMCs. The DNA of the CDR3 is TGTGCCAGCAGCCTAGGTTTCGGACAGGGGTTTTCCGGGGAGCTGTTTTTT. Its protein is CASSLGFGQGFSGELFF.